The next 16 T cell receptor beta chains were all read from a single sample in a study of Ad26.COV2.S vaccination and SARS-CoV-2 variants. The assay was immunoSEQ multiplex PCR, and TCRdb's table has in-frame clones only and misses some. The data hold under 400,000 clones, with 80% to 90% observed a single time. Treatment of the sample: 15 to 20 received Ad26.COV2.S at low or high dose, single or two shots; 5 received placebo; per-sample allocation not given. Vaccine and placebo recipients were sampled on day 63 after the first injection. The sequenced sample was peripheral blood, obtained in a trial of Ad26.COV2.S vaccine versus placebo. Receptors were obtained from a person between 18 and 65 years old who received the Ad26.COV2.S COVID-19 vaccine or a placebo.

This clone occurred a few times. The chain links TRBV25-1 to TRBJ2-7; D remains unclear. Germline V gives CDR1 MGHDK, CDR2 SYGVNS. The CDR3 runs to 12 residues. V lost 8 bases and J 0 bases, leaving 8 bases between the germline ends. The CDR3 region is CASGRNSYEQYF. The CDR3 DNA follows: TGTGCCAGCGGCCGGAACTCCTACGAGCAGTACTTC.

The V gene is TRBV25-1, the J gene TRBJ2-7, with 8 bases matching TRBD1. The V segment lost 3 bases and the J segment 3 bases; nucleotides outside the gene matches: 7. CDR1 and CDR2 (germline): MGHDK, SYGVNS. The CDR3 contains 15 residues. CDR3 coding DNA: TGTGCCAGCAGTGATACTTGGACAGGGTACTACGAGCAGTACTTC. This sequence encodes CASSDTWTGYYEQYF.

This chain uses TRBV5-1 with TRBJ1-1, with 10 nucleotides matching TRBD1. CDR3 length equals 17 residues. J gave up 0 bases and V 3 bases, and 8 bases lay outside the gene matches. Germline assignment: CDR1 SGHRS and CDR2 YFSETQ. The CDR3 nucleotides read TGCGCCAGCAGCTCCACCGGGACAGGGGCTTTGAACACTGAAGCTTTCTTT. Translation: CASSSTGTGALNTEAFF.

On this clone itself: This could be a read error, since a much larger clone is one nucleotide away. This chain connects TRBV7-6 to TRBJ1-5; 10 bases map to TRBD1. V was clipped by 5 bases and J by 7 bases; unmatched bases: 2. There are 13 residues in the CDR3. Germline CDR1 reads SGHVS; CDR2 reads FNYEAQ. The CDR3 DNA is TGTGCCAGCAGCCGGGACAGGGGACAGCCCCAGCATTTT. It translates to CASSRDRGQPQHF.

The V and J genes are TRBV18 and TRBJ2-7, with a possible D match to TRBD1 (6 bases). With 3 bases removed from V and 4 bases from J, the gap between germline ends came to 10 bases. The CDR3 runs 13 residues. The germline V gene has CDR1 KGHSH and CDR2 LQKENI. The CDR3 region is CASSPQTGYEQYF. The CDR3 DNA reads TGTGCCAGCTCACCCCAAACAGGGTACGAGCAGTACTTC.

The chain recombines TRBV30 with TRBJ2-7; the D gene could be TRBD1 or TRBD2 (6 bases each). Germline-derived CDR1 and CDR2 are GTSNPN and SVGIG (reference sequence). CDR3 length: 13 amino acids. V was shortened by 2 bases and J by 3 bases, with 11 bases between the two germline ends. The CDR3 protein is CAWSPGGGYEQYF. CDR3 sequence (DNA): TGTGCCTGGAGTCCCGGGGGCGGCTACGAGCAGTACTTC. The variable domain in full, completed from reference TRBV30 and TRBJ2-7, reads SQTIHQWPATLVQPVGSPLSLECTVEGTSNPNLYWYRQAAGRGLQLLFYSVGIGQISSEVPQNLSASRPQDRQFILSSKKLLLSDSGFYLCAWSPGGGYEQYFGPGTRLTVT.

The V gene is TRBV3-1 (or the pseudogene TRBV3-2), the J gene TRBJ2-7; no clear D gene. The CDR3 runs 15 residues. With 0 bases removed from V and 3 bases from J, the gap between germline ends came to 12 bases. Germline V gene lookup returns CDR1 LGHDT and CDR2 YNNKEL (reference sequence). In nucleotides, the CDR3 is TGTGCCAGCAGCCAAGATCTTGGAACCATCTACGAGCAGTACTTC. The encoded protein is CASSQDLGTIYEQYF.

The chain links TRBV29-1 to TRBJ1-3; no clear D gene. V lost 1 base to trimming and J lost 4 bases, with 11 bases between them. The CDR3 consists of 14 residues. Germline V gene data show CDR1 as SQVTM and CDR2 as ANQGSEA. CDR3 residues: CSVEAREEGNTIYF. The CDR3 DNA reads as TGCAGCGTTGAAGCTCGGGAAGAAGGAAACACCATATATTTT.

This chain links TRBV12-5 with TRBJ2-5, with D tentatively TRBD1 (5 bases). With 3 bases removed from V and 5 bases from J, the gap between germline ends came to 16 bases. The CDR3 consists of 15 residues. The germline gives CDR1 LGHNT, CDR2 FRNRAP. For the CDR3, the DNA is TGTGCTAGTGGTTTTAGTACAGGAGCCCCCGAGACCCAGTACTTC. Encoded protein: CASGFSTGAPETQYF.

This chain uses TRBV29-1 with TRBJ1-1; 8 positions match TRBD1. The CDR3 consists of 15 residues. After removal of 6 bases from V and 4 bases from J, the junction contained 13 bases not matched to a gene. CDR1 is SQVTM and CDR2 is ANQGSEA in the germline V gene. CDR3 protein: CSVGQATGGGTEAFF. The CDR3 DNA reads TGCAGCGTGGGACAGGCAACGGGGGGAGGCACTGAAGCTTTCTTT.

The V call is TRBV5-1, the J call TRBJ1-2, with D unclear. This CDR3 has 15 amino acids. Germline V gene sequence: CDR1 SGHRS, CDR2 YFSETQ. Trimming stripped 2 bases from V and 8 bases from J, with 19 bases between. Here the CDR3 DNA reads TGCGCCAGCAGCTTAAAGACGGACCCACGTAGCGGCTACACCTTC. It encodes CASSLKTDPRSGYTF.

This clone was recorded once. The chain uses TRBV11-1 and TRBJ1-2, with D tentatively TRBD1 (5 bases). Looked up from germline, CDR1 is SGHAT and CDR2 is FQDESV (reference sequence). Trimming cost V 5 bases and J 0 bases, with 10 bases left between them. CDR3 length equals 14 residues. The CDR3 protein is CASSQGGANYGYTF. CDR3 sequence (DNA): TGTGCCAGCAGCCAGGGCGGGGCTAACTATGGCTACACCTTC.

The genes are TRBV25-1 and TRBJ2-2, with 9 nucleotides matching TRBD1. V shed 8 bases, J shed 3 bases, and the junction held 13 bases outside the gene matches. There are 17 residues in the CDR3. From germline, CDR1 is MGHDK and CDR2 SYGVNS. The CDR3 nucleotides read TGTGCCAGCTTCCGGGACAGGGAGGGATGGGACACCGGGGAGCTGTTTTTT. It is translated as CASFRDREGWDTGELFF.

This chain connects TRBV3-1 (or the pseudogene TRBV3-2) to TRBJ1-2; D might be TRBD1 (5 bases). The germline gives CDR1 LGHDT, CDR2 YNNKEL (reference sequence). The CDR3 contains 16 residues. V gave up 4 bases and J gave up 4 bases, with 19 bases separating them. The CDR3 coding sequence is TGTGCCAGCAGCCCGCTTCTGCGGGGCTCGGTCTATGGCTACACCTTC. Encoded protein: CASSPLLRGSVYGYTF.

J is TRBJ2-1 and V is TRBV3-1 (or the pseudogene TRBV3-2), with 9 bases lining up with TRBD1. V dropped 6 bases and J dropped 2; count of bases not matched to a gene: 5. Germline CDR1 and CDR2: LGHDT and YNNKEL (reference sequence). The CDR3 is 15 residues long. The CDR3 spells CASSTGTGPYNEQFF. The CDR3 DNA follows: TGTGCCAGCAGTACCGGGACAGGGCCCTACAATGAGCAGTTCTTC.

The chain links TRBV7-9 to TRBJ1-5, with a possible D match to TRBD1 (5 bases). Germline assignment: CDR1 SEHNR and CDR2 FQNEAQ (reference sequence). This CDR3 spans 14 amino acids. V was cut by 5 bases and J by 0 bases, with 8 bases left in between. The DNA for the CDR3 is TGTGCCAGCAGCCTCGGGGCTAGCAATCAGCCCCAGCATTTT. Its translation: CASSLGASNQPQHF.